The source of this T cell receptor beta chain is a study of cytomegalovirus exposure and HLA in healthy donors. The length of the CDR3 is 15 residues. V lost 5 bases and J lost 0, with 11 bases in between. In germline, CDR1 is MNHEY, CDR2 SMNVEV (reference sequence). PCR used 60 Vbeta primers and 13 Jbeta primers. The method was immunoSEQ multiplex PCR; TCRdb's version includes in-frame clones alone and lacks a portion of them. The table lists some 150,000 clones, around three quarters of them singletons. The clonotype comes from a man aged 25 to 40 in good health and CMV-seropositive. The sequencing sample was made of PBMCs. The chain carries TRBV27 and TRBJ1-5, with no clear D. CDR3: CASSPRGYSNQPQHF. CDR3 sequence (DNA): TGTGCCAGCAGTCCCCGGGGTTATAGCAATCAGCCCCAGCATTTT.